The rows below give T cell receptor beta chains drawn from one sample of a study of OX40 agonist ivuxolimab in advanced cancers. Data came from immunoSEQ multiplex PCR; TCRdb stores just in-frame clones and leaves some out. The table includes over 15,000 clones, 60% to 85% detected once. Source: CD4+ or CD8+ T cells sorted from blood, taken in a trial of the OX40 agonist ivuxolimab. These receptors were collected from an adult with an advanced solid tumor such as melanoma, head and neck, liver or kidney cancer. Each CDR3 is given with its conserved first and last residue. Each record gives: J gene, V gene, CDR3 protein.

TRBJ2-1	TRBV19	CASENRETLGEQFF
TRBJ2-7	TRBV6-1	CASSPEGQPSYEQYF
NA	TRBV5-8	CASSSSSYEQYF
TRBJ2-1	TRBV19	CASSPSGTGFDEQFF
TRBJ2-3	TRBV4-3	CASSQDYRSTDTQYF
TRBJ1-6	TRBV23-1	CASSQSPSRGLNSPLHF
TRBJ1-2	TRBV5-6	CASSLAENYGYTF
TRBJ2-7	TRBV2	CASSEFRGTASTYEQYF
TRBJ2-1	TRBV21-1	CASSKGGRNPNEQFF
TRBJ2-7	TRBV6-1	CASSSGLAPTYGVYF
TRBJ2-2	TRBV27	CASSLLGTVGAGELFF
TRBJ1-1	TRBV11-3	CASSSSRDIFGAFF
TRBJ2-5	TRBV13	CASSLGGQETQYF
TRBJ2-1	TRBV5-6	CASSSADLNSNEQFF
TRBJ1-2	TRBV7-3	CASSLGADGYTF